One TCR beta chain is described in this entry. The antigen is undetermined. For every subset, genomic DNA was evenly distributed across several immunoSEQ plates. TCRdb's copy holds only in-frame clones and misses some; the assay was immunoSEQ multiplex PCR. This table holds about 510,000 clones, 90% to 96% found once. This record comes from a study of shared clonotypes between healthy human individuals. Study observations and caveats: Larger estimated richness was generally seen in naive subsets than in memory subsets.

Among the donors, all were Caucasian adults who lived in Nashville, Tennessee. The receptor was isolated from a woman in her 30s in good health. Material for sequencing was naive CD4+ T cells sorted from blood. Noted subset: CD45RA+ positively selected.

The chain's CDR3 is CATSPTRGRETQYF. The DNA of the CDR3 is TGTGCCACATCCCCTACCAGGGGCAGGGAGACCCAGTACTTC. The chain uses TRBV6-5 and TRBJ2-5, with D possibly TRBD1 on 6 matching bases. Germline V gene lookup returns CDR1 MNHEY and CDR2 SVGAGI. This CDR3 comprises 14 residues. The ends were cut back, 10 bases at V and 5 bases at J, with 20 bases in the middle.